The 20 T cell receptor beta chains listed next were all sequenced from one sample in a study of chemoradiotherapy in HPV16-positive cancers. TCRdb keeps only in-frame clones here, not all; method: immunoSEQ multiplex PCR. In the table there are 12,000 or so clones, approximately 87% of which are singletons. The sequenced sample was blood, obtained from a patient who underwent chemoradiotherapy. The source is a human donor with HPV-associated anogenital cancer.

The CDR3: CATSRDNRNTGELFF. The CDR3, as DNA: TGTGCCACCAGCAGAGATAACAGGAACACCGGGGAGCTGTTTTTT. The chain recombines TRBV15 with TRBJ2-2, with no clear D. This CDR3 region has 15 residues. Germline values: CDR1 LNHNV, CDR2 YYDKDF (reference sequence). Trimming removed 0 bases from V and 1 base from J, with 6 bases in between.

This clone has more than one count but fewer than ten. J is TRBJ1-6 and V is TRBV7-6; no clear D gene. The CDR3 totals 16 residues. Germline V CDR1 and CDR2: SGHVS, FNYEAQ. V was cut by 1 base and J by 5 bases, with 12 bases left in between. CDR3 DNA: TGTGCCAGCAGCTTAGGAGTCGGGTCAGATAATTCACCCCTCCACTTT. Its translation is CASSLGVGSDNSPLHF.

The chain combines TRBV6-6 with TRBJ1-4; D unresolved. V lost 2 bases and J lost 6, with 16 bases in between. CDR3 length: 16 amino acids. Germline V CDR1 and CDR2: MNHNY, SVGAGI (reference sequence). CDR3 region: CASSYAVSRGDEKLFF. The CDR3 bases are TGTGCCAGCAGTTACGCGGTTTCACGGGGAGATGAAAAACTGTTTTTT.

This clone was recorded only once. This sequence joins TRBV7-8 and TRBJ1-4; 9 bases match TRBD1. Trimming at V came to 2 bases and at J to 10 bases, leaving 2 bases not matched to a gene. CDR1 is SGHVS and CDR2 is FQNEAQ in the germline V gene. The CDR3 covers 13 residues. The CDR3 DNA sequence: TGTGCCAGCAGCTTACTGACAGGGGGAAAACTGTTTTTT. Amino acid sequence: CASSLLTGGKLFF.

This clone has more than one count but fewer than ten. The chain combines TRBV5-4 with TRBJ1-2; 11 positions match TRBD1. CDR3 size: 14 residues. Trimming cost V 0 bases and J 8 bases; bases outside gene matches: 3. The germline V gene encodes CDR1 SGHNT and CDR2 YYREEE (reference sequence). The CDR3 sequence: CASSLGTGGRGYTF. CDR3 sequence (DNA): TGTGCCAGCAGCTTGGGGACAGGGGGCCGCGGCTACACCTTC.

This chain links TRBV5-4 with TRBJ1-4; perhaps TRBD1 as D (6 bases). V gave up 1 base and J gave up 6 bases, with 16 bases separating them. Per the germline V gene, CDR1 is SGHNT and CDR2 is YYREEE (reference sequence). CDR3 length: 16 amino acids. DNA of the CDR3: TGTGCCAGCAGCTTGACGGGGGCCAGGGCGTATGAAAAACTGTTTTTT. Encoded protein: CASSLTGARAYEKLFF.

The chain joins TRBV11-1 to TRBJ2-5; 9 bases align to TRBD2. Germline CDR1 SGHAT, CDR2 FQDESV (reference sequence). J gave up 4 bases and V 3 bases, and 9 bases lay outside the gene matches. The CDR3 totals 16 residues. CDR3 in DNA: TGTGCCAGCAGCTTTCTACGCGGGGGGGCCGTAGAGACCCAGTACTTC. Protein product: CASSFLRGGAVETQYF. Full variable domain (outside the CDR3, taken from reference TRBV11-1 and TRBJ2-5): EAEVAQSPRYKITEKSQAVAFWCDPISGHATLYWYRQILGQGPELLVQFQDESVVDDSQLPKDRFSAERLKGVDSTLKIQPAELGDSAMYLCASSFLRGGAVETQYFGPGTRLLVL.

The genes are TRBV13 and TRBJ1-1; possibly TRBD1 for D (5 bases). The germline gives CDR1 PRHDT, CDR2 FYEKMQ (reference sequence). The CDR3 extends over 18 amino acids. V was shortened by 6 bases and J by 0 bases, with 23 bases between the two germline ends. CDR3 residues: CASSWSMGRQVMNTEAFF. CDR3 nucleotides: TGTGCCAGCAGTTGGTCCATGGGACGGCAGGTTATGAACACTGAAGCTTTCTTT.

This clone was counted only a few times. The chain carries TRBV6-5 and TRBJ1-2; 7 bases align to TRBD1. Trimming at V came to 5 bases and at J to 5 bases, leaving 5 bases not matched to a gene. CDR3 length equals 13 residues. Germline V gives CDR1 MNHEY, CDR2 SVGAGI. The CDR3 reads CASSPGQLYGYTF. DNA for the CDR3: TGTGCCAGCAGTCCGGGACAGTTGTATGGCTACACCTTC.

The J gene is TRBJ2-7, the V gene TRBV7-8; D not certain. The CDR3 has 13 residues. CDR1 is SGHVS, CDR2 FQNEAQ, per germline. V was shortened by 1 base and J by 0 bases, with 4 bases between the two germline ends. CDR3 nucleotide sequence: TGTGCCAGCAGCTTAGACACCTCCTACGAGCAGTACTTC. It codes for CASSLDTSYEQYF. Based on the CDR3 plus reference TRBV7-8 and TRBJ2-7, the full variable domain is GAGVSQSPRYKVAKRGQDVALRCDPISGHVSLFWYQQALGQGPEFLTYFQNEAQLDKSGLPSDRFFAERPEGSVSTLKIQRTQQEDSAVYLCASSLDTSYEQYFGPGTRLTVT.

This sequence joins TRBV10-3 and TRBJ1-4, with D uncertain. The V end was cut by 4 bases, the J end by 5 bases, with 8 bases between. Germline V lookup: CDR1 ENHRY, CDR2 SYGVKD. The CDR3 length is 13 residues. CDR3 amino acids: CAISVAGNEKLFF. For the CDR3, the DNA is TGTGCCATCAGTGTGGCCGGGAATGAAAAACTGTTTTTT.

This rearrangement joins TRBV6-1 to TRBJ2-7; TRBD1 matches at 8 bases. The CDR3 loop spans 15 amino acids. Germline CDR1 MNHNS, CDR2 SASEGT. V dropped 7 bases and J dropped 0; count of bases not matched to a gene: 8. This chain's CDR3 is CASMNTGGSSYEQYF. The CDR3 DNA is TGTGCCAGCATGAACACAGGGGGAAGCTCCTACGAGCAGTACTTC.

This chain connects TRBV9 to TRBJ1-1; no clear D gene. The V gene lost 0 bases and the J gene lost 4 bases, with 10 bases spanning the gap. Germline V CDR1 and CDR2: SGDLS, YYNGEE. This CDR3 is built from 14 residues. This CDR3 is CASSVEGRSTEAFF. CDR3 coding DNA: TGTGCCAGCAGCGTAGAGGGAAGGAGCACTGAAGCTTTCTTT.

The rearrangement links TRBV5-4 to TRBJ1-5; TRBD1 might be the D (5 bases). V was shortened by 0 bases and J by 2 bases, with 9 bases between the two germline ends. Germline CDR1 and CDR2: SGHNT and YYREEE (reference sequence). This CDR3 spans 15 amino acids. CDR3 protein: CASSLEPRGNQPQHF. The CDR3 region has the DNA TGTGCCAGCAGCTTGGAGCCCAGGGGCAATCAGCCCCAGCATTTT. The full variable domain, with the rest looked up from reference TRBV5-4 and TRBJ1-5, is ETGVTQSPTHLIKTRGQQVTLRCSSQSGHNTVSWYQQALGQGPQFIFQYYREEENGRGNFPPRFSGLQFPNYSSELNVNALELDDSALYLCASSLEPRGNQPQHFGDGTRLSIL.

This clone was observed once. This sequence joins TRBV29-1 and TRBJ2-7; D might be TRBD1 (5 bases). The CDR3 sequence is 12 residues long. The germline V gene encodes CDR1 SQVTM and CDR2 ANQGSEA. Trimming stripped 3 bases from V and 5 bases from J, with 11 bases between. The CDR3 loop is CSVEGQGHEQYF. The CDR3 nucleotides are TGCAGCGTTGAGGGGCAGGGCCACGAGCAGTACTTC.

V gene TRBV6-6 combines with J gene TRBJ2-3, with D uncertain. V lost 2 bases to trimming and J lost 3 bases, with 6 bases between them. CDR3 size: 13 residues. In germline, CDR1 is MNHNY, CDR2 SVGAGI (reference sequence). CDR3 nucleotides: TGTGCCAGCAGTTACCCCGGAACAGATACGCAGTATTTT. Translated: CASSYPGTDTQYF.

V and J are TRBV7-3 and TRBJ1-1, with D uncertain. Germline V gene lookup returns CDR1 SGHTA and CDR2 FQGTGA. The CDR3 contains 16 residues. Trimming took off 5 bases at V and 3 bases at J, with 19 bases between the two ends. The CDR3 nucleotides read TGTGCCAGCAGCCCCCGGGGTCGAGGTTTGGACACTGAAGCTTTCTTT. Translation: CASSPRGRGLDTEAFF.

The chain couples TRBV29-1 to TRBJ1-2; 9 bases align to TRBD1. Trimming took 6 bases from V and 0 from J; bases not matched to a gene: 8. CDR3 length equals 15 residues. Germline CDR1 and CDR2: SQVTM and ANQGSEA. CDR3 nucleotides: TGCAGCGTCCTACCCCGGGACAGGGCTAACTATGGCTACACCTTC. Translating gives CSVLPRDRANYGYTF.

This chain links TRBV15 with TRBJ1-2; a weak D match, TRBD1 (5 bases). Trimming cost V 0 bases and J 0 bases, with 11 bases left between them. The CDR3 runs to 16 residues. CDR1 LNHNV and CDR2 YYDKDF come from the germline V gene (reference sequence). CDR3 residues: CATSRDRGRTNYGYTF. As DNA, the CDR3 is TGTGCCACCAGCAGAGATCGGGGCAGGACTAACTATGGCTACACCTTC.

The gene calls are TRBV5-4 and TRBJ2-5; the D is unclear. The V gene lost 0 bases and the J gene lost 5 bases, with 8 bases spanning the gap. The CDR3 has 13 amino acids. CDR1 SGHNT and CDR2 YYREEE come from the germline V gene (reference sequence). The CDR3 coding sequence is TGTGCCAGCAGCTTGGTTGGCGAGGAGACCCAGTACTTC. Amino acids: CASSLVGEETQYF.